The next 25 T cell receptor beta chains were all read from a single sample in a study of OX40 agonist ivuxolimab in advanced cancers. The method was immunoSEQ multiplex PCR; TCRdb's version includes in-frame clones alone and lacks a portion of them. The profile shows some 70,000 clones, more than 80% of them singletons. Here the sequenced sample was CD4+ or CD8+ T cells sorted from blood, taken in a trial of the OX40 agonist ivuxolimab. These receptors all stem from an adult with an advanced solid tumor such as melanoma, head and neck, liver or kidney cancer.

This clone was seen more than once but under ten times. CDR3 residues: CSATDRYGYTF. DNA for the CDR3: TGCAGTGCTACGGACAGATATGGCTACACCTTC. The V gene is TRBV20-1, the J gene TRBJ1-2, with TRBD1 as a possible D gene (6 bases). Germline V gene sequence: CDR1 DFQATT, CDR2 SNEGSKA (reference sequence). This CDR3 has 11 amino acids. V dropped 4 bases and J dropped 5 bases, with 8 bases sitting between them.

The gene calls are TRBV29-1 and TRBJ1-1; 7 bases are a match to TRBD1. After removal of 3 bases from V and 1 base from J, the junction contained 8 bases not matched to a gene. In germline, CDR1 is SQVTM, CDR2 ANQGSEA. The CDR3 consists of 15 residues. The CDR3 DNA reads as TGCAGCGTTGATACGGGACAGACGGCGAACACTGAAGCTTTCTTT. Protein: CSVDTGQTANTEAFF. Supplemented by reference TRBV29-1 and TRBJ1-1, the full variable domain reads SAVISQKPSRDICQRGTSLTIQCQVDSQVTMMFWYRQQPGQSLTLIATANQGSEATYESGFVIDKFPISRPNLTFSTLTVSNMSPEDSSIYLCSVDTGQTANTEAFFGQGTRLTVV.

DNA of the CDR3: TGTGCCAGCAGCCAAGTCAGGGGGGAACGAGTCCTGACTTTC. It is translated as CASSQVRGERVLTF. This chain joins TRBV4-2 and TRBJ2-6, with a possible D match to TRBD1 (7 bases). CDR1 and CDR2 (germline): LGHNA, YNFKEQ. The germline V and J ends were trimmed by 1 base and 13 bases, with 14 bases remaining between them. The CDR3 totals 14 residues.

The chain combines TRBV2 with TRBJ1-1; TRBD1 matches at 8 bases. Looked up from germline, CDR1 is SNHLY and CDR2 is FYNNEI. This CDR3 is 12 amino acids long. The ends lost 7 bases at V and 10 bases at J; junction bases unmatched: 8. As DNA, the CDR3 is TGTGCCAGCAAGGGACAGGCCTCCGGAGCTTTCTTT. Encoded protein: CASKGQASGAFF.

The chain recombines TRBV6-5 with TRBJ2-6; D is unclear. The V gene lost 3 bases and the J gene lost 3 bases, with 6 bases spanning the gap. This CDR3 region has 14 residues. The germline V gene has CDR1 MNHEY and CDR2 SVGAGI. As DNA, the CDR3 is TGTGCCAGCAGTTATATCTTTGGGGCCAACGTCCTGACTTTC. Protein sequence: CASSYIFGANVLTF.

This chain joins TRBV5-5 and TRBJ1-1; D might be TRBD1 (6 bases). With 2 bases removed from V and 2 bases from J, the gap between germline ends came to 7 bases. The CDR3 length is 13 residues. Germline-derived CDR1 and CDR2 are SGHKS and YYEKEE (reference sequence). The CDR3 reads CASSLQGNTEAFF. The CDR3, as DNA: TGTGCCAGCAGCTTACAGGGTAACACTGAAGCTTTCTTT.

This clone rates as medium-sized. A junction end diverges from the germline sequence, so it may reflect a read error. This chain uses TRBV11-2 with TRBJ1-4; perhaps TRBD1 as D (5 bases). CDR3 length: 12 amino acids. Per germline, CDR1 SGHAT and CDR2 FQNNGV. The CDR3 sequence is CASSTQGSPPKF. The CDR3 DNA is TGTGCCAGCAGCACCCAGGGCTCCCCCCCAAAATTT.

This rearrangement joins TRBV6-1 to TRBJ2-5; D remains unclear. Germline V gene lookup returns CDR1 MNHNS and CDR2 SASEGT. V was trimmed by 4 bases and J by 5 bases, leaving 11 bases between them. The CDR3 has 13 amino acids. DNA of the CDR3: TGTGCCAGCAGTGGAACAGTTCGGGAGACCCAGTACTTC. Translated: CASSGTVRETQYF.

The V call is TRBV9, the J call TRBJ2-5; 10 bases fit TRBD2. V was pared by 0 bases and J by 2 bases, with 7 bases of the junction left unmatched. This CDR3 is 17 amino acids long. Germline CDR1 SGDLS, CDR2 YYNGEE. CDR3 DNA: TGTGCCAGCAGCGTAGGTGGTAGCGGGGGGCTACAAGAGACCCAGTACTTC. This sequence encodes CASSVGGSGGLQETQYF.

The chain combines TRBV18 with TRBJ2-2; the match to TRBD2 covers 8 bases. Trimming at V came to 0 bases and at J to 5 bases, leaving 5 bases not matched to a gene. Germline V gene sequence: CDR1 KGHSH, CDR2 LQKENI. The CDR3 length is 16 residues. The CDR3 region is CASSPPSGGMTGELFF. The CDR3 bases are TGTGCCAGCTCACCACCCTCGGGGGGGATGACCGGGGAGCTGTTTTTT.

V and J are TRBV2 and TRBJ2-5; TRBD2 aligns across 16 bases. This CDR3 region has 17 residues. Germline V gene sequence: CDR1 SNHLY, CDR2 FYNNEI. J lost 5 bases, V lost 10 bases, and 13 bases had no gene match. For the CDR3, the DNA is TGTGCCACCCTACCGGGACTAGCGGGGGGGCCTTCGGAGACCCAGTACTTC. The encoded protein is CATLPGLAGGPSETQYF.

The chain carries TRBV5-5 and TRBJ1-2; no firm D call. The CDR3 contains 13 residues. CDR1 and CDR2 (germline): SGHKS, YYEKEE (reference sequence). V shed 4 bases and J shed 4 bases, with 11 bases lying between them. The CDR3 DNA is TGTGCCAGCAGCCAGGACGGAGCCTATGGCTACACCTTC. Protein: CASSQDGAYGYTF.

The J gene is TRBJ2-2, the V gene TRBV5-1, with TRBD1 matching over 7 bases. Germline values: CDR1 SGHRS, CDR2 YFSETQ. J was trimmed by 0 bases and V by 0 bases; bases with no gene match: 2. The CDR3 is 16 amino acids. The CDR3 DNA is TGCGCCAGCAGCTTGGGTGGGACAGCGAACACCGGGGAGCTGTTTTTT. Protein sequence: CASSLGGTANTGELFF.

This clone was detected a few times. This chain connects TRBV6-1 to TRBJ1-6, with no clear D. The CDR3 consists of 12 residues. Germline assignment: CDR1 MNHNS and CDR2 SASEGT. Trimming pared 3 bases from V and 13 bases from J, leaving 10 bases between. CDR3 in DNA: TGTGCCAGCAGTGAGAGAGGACTCCCCCTCCACTTT. Encoded protein: CASSERGLPLHF.

This chain connects TRBV23-1 to TRBJ1-6; D not certain. TRBV23-1 is marked as an open reading frame, function uncertain. The ends were cut back, 4 bases at V and 0 bases at J, with 22 bases in the middle. This CDR3 contains 20 residues. CDR3 nucleotides: TGCGCCAGCAGTCTACAATCGTGTAGGGCCCAGAGCTCCTATAATTCACCCCTCCACTTT. As protein: CASSLQSCRAQSSYNSPLHF.

CDR3 DNA: TGCAGCGGCACCTACAATGAGCAGTTCTTC. Amino acids: CSGTYNEQFF. V and J are TRBV29-1 and TRBJ2-1; D is unresolved. Trimming shortened V by 7 bases and J by 2 bases, and 3 bases separated the two germline ends. The CDR3 has 10 residues. Looked up from germline, CDR1 is SQVTM and CDR2 is ANQGSEA.

CDR3 loop: CASSETRGAGELFF. In DNA, the CDR3 is TGTGCCAGCAGCGAAACACGGGGAGCGGGGGAGCTGTTTTTT. This rearrangement joins TRBV7-8 to TRBJ2-2, with D possibly TRBD2 on 5 matching bases. With 5 bases removed from V and 8 bases from J, the gap between germline ends came to 15 bases. The CDR3 totals 14 residues. The germline V gene encodes CDR1 SGHVS and CDR2 FQNEAQ.

The chain links TRBV29-1 to TRBJ1-2; 9 nucleotides align to TRBD1. From germline, CDR1 is SQVTM and CDR2 ANQGSEA. With 8 bases clipped from V and 5 bases from J, the junction kept 6 bases outside the gene matches. The CDR3 is made up of 12 amino acids. The CDR3 DNA is TGCAGCCTCTCGGGACAGGGATATGGCTACACCTTC. It specifies CSLSGQGYGYTF.

This clone occurred once. The CDR3 DNA reads as TGTGCCAGCAGCCCAAGAGGGGCGAGTGAAGCTTTCTTT. Its translation: CASSPRGASEAFF. The chain joins TRBV7-3 to TRBJ1-1; D is possibly TRBD1 (5 bases). Germline V gene data show CDR1 as SGHTA and CDR2 as FQGTGA. Trimming cost V 5 bases and J 7 bases, with 14 bases left between them. The CDR3 sequence is 13 residues long.

The chain combines TRBV27 with TRBJ2-5; D is ambiguous. V lost 3 bases, J lost 5 bases, and 10 bases lay in between. The CDR3 length is 13 residues. The germline V gene has CDR1 MNHEY and CDR2 SMNVEV (reference sequence). CDR3 in DNA: TGTGCCAGCAGTTTTCGTCCTCGGGAGACCCAGTACTTC. Translation gives CASSFRPRETQYF.

J is TRBJ2-7 and V is TRBV11-3, with D possibly matching TRBD2 (6 bases). The CDR3 is made up of 15 amino acids. Trimming took off 5 bases at V and 0 bases at J, with 14 bases between the two ends. CDR1 is SGHNT, CDR2 YENEEA, per germline. CDR3: CASSPLAGTSYEQYF. As DNA, the CDR3 is TGTGCCAGCAGCCCTCTGGCGGGGACCTCCTACGAGCAGTACTTC.

The J gene is TRBJ2-2, the V gene TRBV5-1; tentatively, D is TRBD1 (5 bases). Trimming took 3 bases from V and 0 from J, leaving 6 bases between them. The length of the CDR3 is 14 residues. From germline, CDR1 is SGHRS and CDR2 YFSETQ. The chain's CDR3 is CASSSTANTGELFF. CDR3 bases: TGCGCCAGCAGCTCGACAGCGAACACCGGGGAGCTGTTTTTT. The variable domain in full, completed from reference TRBV5-1 and TRBJ2-2, reads KAGVTQTPRYLIKTRGQQVTLSCSPISGHRSVSWYQQTPGQGLQFLFEYFSETQRNKGNFPGRFSGRQFSNSRSEMNVSTLELGDSALYLCASSSTANTGELFFGEGSRLTVL.

About this clone itself: Sequence at one end of the junction differs from germline and may be a read error. The gene calls are TRBV6-6 and TRBJ1-2; D might be TRBD1 (5 bases). The CDR3 totals 13 residues. Germline V lookup: CDR1 MNHNY, CDR2 SVGAGI (reference sequence). As DNA, the CDR3 is TGTGCCAGCAGTCGGACACGCATAGGTGGCCACACCTTC. It translates to CASSRTRIGGHTF.

This sequence joins TRBV29-1 and TRBJ2-5; tentative D call: TRBD2 (6 bases). V was trimmed by 5 bases and J by 3 bases, leaving 19 bases between them. CDR3 length equals 15 residues. Germline-derived CDR1 and CDR2 are SQVTM and ANQGSEA. Here the CDR3 reads CSVSGLIGGEETQYF. CDR3 bases: TGCAGCGTTTCGGGACTCATTGGGGGAGAAGAGACCCAGTACTTC.

The J gene is TRBJ2-1, the V gene TRBV9; 10 bases are a match to TRBD2. The V gene end was trimmed by 4 bases and the J gene end by 10 bases; junction bases not matched to a gene: 14. CDR1 SGDLS and CDR2 YYNGEE come from the germline V gene. The CDR3 extends over 16 amino acids. CDR3 loop: CASSPRGASGGEEQFF. DNA of the CDR3: TGTGCCAGCAGCCCCAGGGGGGCTAGCGGGGGTGAGGAGCAGTTCTTC.